Shown below are 7 T cell receptor beta chains from a single sample sequenced in a study of T cell responses to AZD1222 COVID-19 vaccine. Assay: immunoSEQ multiplex PCR; the TCRdb copy retains only in-frame clones and omits some. The profile shows about 190,000 clones, just over 90% of them singletons. The sample was peripheral blood, taken 28 days after the second dose of the MenACWY control vaccine. Every receptor here comes from an adult who received the MenACWY meningococcal vaccine as a control.

This chain links TRBV18 with TRBJ1-6; D unclear. Trimming took off 3 bases at V and 8 bases at J, with 20 bases between the two ends. Germline assignment: CDR1 KGHSH and CDR2 LQKENI. The CDR3 consists of 17 residues. The CDR3 DNA reads TGTGCCAGCTCACCGCTTCCCCGGACCGCGGTCCATTCACCCCTCCACTTT. As protein: CASSPLPRTAVHSPLHF.

As to this clone: Distinct nucleotide sequences in the sample also encode this CDR3. The V gene is TRBV19, the J gene TRBJ1-1; D is uncertain. This CDR3 contains 13 residues. The ends were cut back, 3 bases at V and 1 base at J, with 6 bases in the middle. CDR1 LNHDA and CDR2 SQIVND come from the germline V gene (reference sequence). CDR3 in amino acids: CASSIRGNTEAFF. In DNA, the CDR3 is TGTGCCAGTAGTATCAGAGGGAACACTGAAGCTTTCTTT.

The gene calls are TRBV6-5 and TRBJ2-1, with 7 nucleotides matching TRBD1. The V segment lost 7 bases and the J segment 7 bases; nucleotides outside the gene matches: 10. This CDR3 contains 14 residues. From germline, CDR1 is MNHEY and CDR2 SVGAGI. The CDR3 reads CASTMRQGSNEQFF. The CDR3 DNA reads as TGTGCCAGCACCATGAGACAGGGTTCGAATGAGCAGTTCTTC.

This chain joins TRBV7-3 and TRBJ2-1; D gene uncertain. Germline V gene sequence: CDR1 SGHTA, CDR2 FQGTGA. This CDR3 is 14 amino acids long. Trimming stripped 5 bases from V and 0 bases from J, with 8 bases between. CDR3 amino acids: CASSPHSSYNEQFF. In nucleotides, the CDR3 is TGTGCCAGCAGCCCTCATTCCTCCTACAATGAGCAGTTCTTC.

Concerning this clone itself: The sample carries other DNA sequences with the same CDR3. The chain has TRBV7-9 and TRBJ1-1; D unresolved. The CDR3 runs to 13 residues. Trimming cost V 2 bases and J 5 bases, with 9 bases left between them. In germline, CDR1 is SEHNR, CDR2 FQNEAQ (reference sequence). For the CDR3, the DNA is TGTGCCAGCAGCTTATACGGAGGGACTGAAGCTTTCTTT. It specifies CASSLYGGTEAFF.

In DNA, the CDR3 is TGTGCCAGTACCGACAGGGGGCGCGGGGATACGCAGTATTTT. Protein product: CASTDRGRGDTQYF. The V call is TRBV19, the J call TRBJ2-3; 10 positions match TRBD1. V lost 7 bases to trimming and J lost 6 bases; unmatched junction nucleotides: 7. The CDR3 is made up of 14 amino acids. Germline loops: CDR1 LNHDA, CDR2 SQIVND (reference sequence).

The chain joins TRBV24-1 to TRBJ1-2; D is perhaps TRBD1 (6 bases). The CDR3 extends over 14 amino acids. The V and J ends lost 4 bases and 3 bases respectively, with 11 bases between them. Germline CDR1 KGHDR, CDR2 SFDVKD. CDR3 region: CATSDPDRHYGYTF. In DNA, the CDR3 is TGTGCCACCAGTGACCCAGACAGGCACTATGGCTACACCTTC.